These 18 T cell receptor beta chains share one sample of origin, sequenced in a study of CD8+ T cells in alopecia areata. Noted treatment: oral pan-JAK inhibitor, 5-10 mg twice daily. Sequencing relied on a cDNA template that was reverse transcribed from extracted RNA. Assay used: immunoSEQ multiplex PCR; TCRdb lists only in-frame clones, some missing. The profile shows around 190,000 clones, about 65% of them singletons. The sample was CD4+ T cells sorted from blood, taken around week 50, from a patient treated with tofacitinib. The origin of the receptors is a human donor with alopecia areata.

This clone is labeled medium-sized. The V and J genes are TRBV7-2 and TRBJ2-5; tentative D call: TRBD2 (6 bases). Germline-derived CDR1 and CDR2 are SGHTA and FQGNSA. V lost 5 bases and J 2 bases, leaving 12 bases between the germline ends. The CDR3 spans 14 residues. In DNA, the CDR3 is TGTGCCAGCAGCAAGGCGGGACTTCAAGAGACCCAGTACTTC. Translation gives CASSKAGLQETQYF.

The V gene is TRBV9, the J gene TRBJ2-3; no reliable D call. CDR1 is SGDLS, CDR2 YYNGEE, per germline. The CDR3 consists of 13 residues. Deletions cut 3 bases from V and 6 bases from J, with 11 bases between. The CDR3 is CASSDQPKDTQYF. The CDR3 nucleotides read TGTGCCAGCAGCGACCAACCTAAGGATACGCAGTATTTT.

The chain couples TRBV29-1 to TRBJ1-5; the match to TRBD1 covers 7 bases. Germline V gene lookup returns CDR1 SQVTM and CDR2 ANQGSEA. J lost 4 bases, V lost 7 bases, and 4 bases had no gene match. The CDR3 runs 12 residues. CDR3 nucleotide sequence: TGCAGCGCCGGGACAGATAATCAGCCCCAGCATTTT. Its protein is CSAGTDNQPQHF.

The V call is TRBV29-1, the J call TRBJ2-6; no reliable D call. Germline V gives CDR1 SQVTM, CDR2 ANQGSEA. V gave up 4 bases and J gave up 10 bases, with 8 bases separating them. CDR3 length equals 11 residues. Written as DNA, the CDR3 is TGCAGCGTTGTGTTCCGTAACGTCCTGACTTTC. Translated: CSVVFRNVLTF. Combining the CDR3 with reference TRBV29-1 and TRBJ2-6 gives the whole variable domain SAVISQKPSRDICQRGTSLTIQCQVDSQVTMMFWYRQQPGQSLTLIATANQGSEATYESGFVIDKFPISRPNLTFSTLTVSNMSPEDSSIYLCSVVFRNVLTFGAGSRLTVL.

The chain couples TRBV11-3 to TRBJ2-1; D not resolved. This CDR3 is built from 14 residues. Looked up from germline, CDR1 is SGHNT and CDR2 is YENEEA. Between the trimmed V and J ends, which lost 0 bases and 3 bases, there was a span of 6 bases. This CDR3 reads CASSLDGVYNEQFF. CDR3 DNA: TGTGCCAGCAGCTTAGACGGAGTCTACAATGAGCAGTTCTTC.

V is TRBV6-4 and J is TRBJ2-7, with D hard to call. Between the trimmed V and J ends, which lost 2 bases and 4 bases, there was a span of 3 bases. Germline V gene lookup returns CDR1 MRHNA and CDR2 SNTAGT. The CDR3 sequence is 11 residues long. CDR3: CASSDPYEQYF. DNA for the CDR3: TGTGCCAGCAGTGACCCATACGAGCAGTACTTC.

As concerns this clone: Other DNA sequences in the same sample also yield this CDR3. This chain's CDR3 is CAWRGQGNQPQHF. CDR3 sequence (DNA): TGTGCCTGGAGAGGGCAGGGTAATCAGCCCCAGCATTTT. The rearrangement uses TRBV30 and TRBJ1-5, with D possibly TRBD1 on 5 matching bases. The CDR3 spans 13 residues. Germline CDR1 is GTSNPN and CDR2 is SVGIG (reference sequence). V was trimmed by 3 bases and J by 4 bases, leaving 10 bases between them.

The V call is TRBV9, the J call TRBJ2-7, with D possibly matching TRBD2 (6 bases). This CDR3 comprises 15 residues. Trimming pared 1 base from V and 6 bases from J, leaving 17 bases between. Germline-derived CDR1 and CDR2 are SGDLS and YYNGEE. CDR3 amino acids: CASSVPREDKGEQYF. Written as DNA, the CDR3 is TGTGCCAGCAGCGTACCCAGGGAGGACAAGGGCGAGCAGTACTTC.

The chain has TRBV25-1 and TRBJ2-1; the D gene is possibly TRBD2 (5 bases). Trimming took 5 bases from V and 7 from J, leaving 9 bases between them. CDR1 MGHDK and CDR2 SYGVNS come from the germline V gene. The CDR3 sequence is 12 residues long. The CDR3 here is CASSRTGNEQFF. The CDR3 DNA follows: TGTGCCAGCAGTAGGACTGGGAATGAGCAGTTCTTC.

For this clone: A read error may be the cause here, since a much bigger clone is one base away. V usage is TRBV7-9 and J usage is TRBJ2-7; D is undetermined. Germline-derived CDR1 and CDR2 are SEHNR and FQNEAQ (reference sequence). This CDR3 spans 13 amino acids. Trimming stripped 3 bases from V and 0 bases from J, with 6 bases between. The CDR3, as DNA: TGTGCCAGCAGCTTCCGCGGCTCCTACGAGCAGTACTTC. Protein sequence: CASSFRGSYEQYF.

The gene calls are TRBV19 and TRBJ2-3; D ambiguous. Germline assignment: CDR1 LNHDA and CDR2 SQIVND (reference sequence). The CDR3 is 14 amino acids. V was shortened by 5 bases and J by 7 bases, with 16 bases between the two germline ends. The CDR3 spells CASSPADPSNTQYF. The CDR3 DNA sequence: TGTGCCAGTAGTCCAGCAGACCCGAGTAATACGCAGTATTTT.

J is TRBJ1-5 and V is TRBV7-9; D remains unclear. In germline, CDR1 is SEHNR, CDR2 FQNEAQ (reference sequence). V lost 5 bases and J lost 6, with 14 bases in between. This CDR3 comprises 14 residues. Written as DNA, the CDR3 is TGTGCCAGCAGCGTAGGATTAGGCAGTCAGCCCCAGCATTTT. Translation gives CASSVGLGSQPQHF.

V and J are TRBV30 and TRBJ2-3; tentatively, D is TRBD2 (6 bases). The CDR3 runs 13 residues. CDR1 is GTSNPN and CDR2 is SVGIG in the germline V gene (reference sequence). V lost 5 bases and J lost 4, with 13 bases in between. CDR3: CAWHSRRADTQYF. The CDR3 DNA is TGTGCCTGGCACTCCCGGAGGGCAGATACGCAGTATTTT.

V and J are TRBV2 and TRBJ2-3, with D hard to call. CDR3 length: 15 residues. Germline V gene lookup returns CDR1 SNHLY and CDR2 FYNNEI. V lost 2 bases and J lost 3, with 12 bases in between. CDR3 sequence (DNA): TGTGCCAGCAGTGAACGGTCGCGACAAACAGATACGCAGTATTTT. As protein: CASSERSRQTDTQYF.

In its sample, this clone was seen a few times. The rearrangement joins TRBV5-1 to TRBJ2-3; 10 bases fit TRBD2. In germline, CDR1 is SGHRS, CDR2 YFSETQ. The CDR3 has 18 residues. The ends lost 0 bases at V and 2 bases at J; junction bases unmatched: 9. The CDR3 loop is CASSLAAASGRSTDTQYF. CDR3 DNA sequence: TGCGCCAGCAGCTTGGCAGCGGCTAGCGGGAGATCCACAGATACGCAGTATTTT.

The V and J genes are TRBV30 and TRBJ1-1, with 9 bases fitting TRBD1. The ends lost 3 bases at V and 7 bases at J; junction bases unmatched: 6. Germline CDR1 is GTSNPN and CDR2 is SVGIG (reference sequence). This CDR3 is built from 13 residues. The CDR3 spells CAWRGQGVDEAFF. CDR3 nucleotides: TGTGCCTGGAGGGGACAGGGCGTGGATGAAGCTTTCTTT. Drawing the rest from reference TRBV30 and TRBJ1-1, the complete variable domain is SQTIHQWPATLVQPVGSPLSLECTVEGTSNPNLYWYRQAAGRGLQLLFYSVGIGQISSEVPQNLSASRPQDRQFILSSKKLLLSDSGFYLCAWRGQGVDEAFFGQGTRLTVV.

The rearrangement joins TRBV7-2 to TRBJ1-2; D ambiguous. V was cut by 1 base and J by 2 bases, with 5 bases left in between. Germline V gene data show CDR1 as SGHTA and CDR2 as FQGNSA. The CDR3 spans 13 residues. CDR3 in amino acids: CASSLELNYGYTF. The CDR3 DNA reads TGTGCCAGCAGCTTAGAACTGAACTATGGCTACACCTTC.

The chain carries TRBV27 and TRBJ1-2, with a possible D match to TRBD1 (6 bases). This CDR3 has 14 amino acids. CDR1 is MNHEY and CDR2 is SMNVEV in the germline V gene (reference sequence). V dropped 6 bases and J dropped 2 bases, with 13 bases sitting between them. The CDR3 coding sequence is TGTGCCAGCAGGAATACAGGGCGCAACTATGGCTACACCTTC. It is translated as CASRNTGRNYGYTF.